The clone carrying this T cell receptor (beta chain) was detected only a few times. Its antigen is not known. Treatment reported: randomized to nivolumab then ipilimumab (arm A) or the reverse (arm B). None of the patients previously received DNA-damaging chemotherapy. Method: immunoSEQ multiplex PCR; TCRdb's copy keeps in-frame clones and lacks some. This sample has some 7,000 clones, with about 20% found just once. Per the germline V gene, CDR1 is SGHNT and CDR2 is YENEEA. The CDR3 covers 15 residues. J lost 5 bases, V lost 5 bases, and 7 bases had no gene match. This sample was included in a study of sequential checkpoint blockade in melanoma. Study-wide background: Patients were randomized 1:1 to nivolumab-then-ipilimumab or ipilimumab-then-nivolumab first-line.

Study outcomes and limitations: In arm A, pretreatment tumor clonality was associated with response. Clinical benefit was about 30 times likelier when tumor T-cell fraction and clonality increased.

The receptor comes from a human donor with melanoma. The J gene is TRBJ2-5, the V gene TRBV11-3; the match to TRBD2 covers 11 bases. This specimen consisted of tumor tissue (inferred from file names), obtained from a patient given nivolumab and ipilimumab in sequence. The CDR3 loop is CASSIQLAGVETQYF. The DNA of the CDR3 is TGTGCCAGCAGCATCCAACTAGCGGGAGTGGAGACCCAGTACTTC.